One sample yielded the 17 T cell receptor beta chains listed below, sequenced in a study of T-cell memory formation after mild COVID-19. Using its own MiXCR run on the 5' RACE reads, TCRdb lists one record per CDR3 protein. This repertoire shows more than 250,000 distinct CDR3 sequences, roughly 17% found once; its top ten account for 23%. The sequenced sample was PBMCs or a T cell subset sorted from them (not recorded which). Receptor source: a man in his late teens or twenties who had mild COVID-19 (a few samples of this study predate the infection). Cell type and time point are not known.

This clonotype was counted between two and nine times. The chain carries TRBV6-5 and TRBJ2-3, with D perhaps given as TRBD1 or TRBD2 (5 bases each). Trimming removed 8 bases from V and 2 bases from J, with 14 bases in between. This CDR3 is 14 amino acids long. CDR1 and CDR2 from the germline V gene are MNHEY and SVGAGI. The chain's CDR3 is CASGRDQNTDTQYF. CDR3 DNA: TGTGCCAGCGGACGGGACCAAAACACAGATACGCAGTATTTT.

CDR3 DNA sequence: TGTGCCAGCAGCACCGGGACAAGTACCTACAATGAGCAGTTCTTC. Encoded protein: CASSTGTSTYNEQFF. The gene calls are TRBV7-2 and TRBJ2-1; possible D gene TRBD1, 6 bases. The length of the CDR3 is 15 residues. Germline CDR1 SGHTA, CDR2 FQGNSA. Trimming stripped 5 bases from V and 2 bases from J, with 13 bases between.

This clonotype was counted between two and nine times. The chain recombines TRBV7-9 with TRBJ2-3; 7 bases match TRBD1. Germline V gives CDR1 SEHNR, CDR2 FQNEAQ (reference sequence). The CDR3 length is 16 residues. With V trimmed by 4 bases and J by 3 bases, 10 bases remained unmatched. CDR3 sequence reads: CASSSWTGRETDTQYF. The CDR3 bases are TGTGCCAGCAGCTCTTGGACAGGACGAGAAACAGATACGCAGTATTTT.

Ten or more counts support this clonotype. The V gene is TRBV4-1, the J gene TRBJ2-3; no reliable D call. Trimming took 0 bases from V and 0 from J, leaving 10 bases between them. This CDR3 is built from 16 residues. Germline-derived CDR1 and CDR2 are MGHRA and YSYEKL. CDR3 DNA sequence: TGCGCCAGCAGCCAAGAGACTCACCCTAGCACAGATACGCAGTATTTT. Translated, it gives CASSQETHPSTDTQYF.

This rearrangement joins TRBV9 to TRBJ1-4, with D possibly TRBD1 on 5 matching bases. This CDR3 has 17 residues. V gave up 3 bases and J gave up 5 bases, with 20 bases separating them. Germline values: CDR1 SGDLS, CDR2 YYNGEE. The CDR3 region has the DNA TGTGCCAGCAGCGGACGGGCTGACAGTCTTGAAAATGAAAAACTGTTTTTT. As protein: CASSGRADSLENEKLFF.

J is TRBJ2-3 and V is TRBV6-5, with D unresolved. Germline loops: CDR1 MNHEY, CDR2 SVGAGI. V dropped 6 bases and J dropped 0 bases, with 10 bases sitting between them. The CDR3 sequence is 14 residues long. The CDR3 DNA reads as TGTGCCAGCAGCTCGGGCAGCAGCACAGATACGCAGTATTTT. Translated: CASSSGSSTDTQYF.

CDR3 sequence (DNA): TGCAGCCTGTTACAGCTGGATACGCAGTATTTT. It yields the protein CSLLQLDTQYF. The chain has TRBV20-1 and TRBJ2-3; D ambiguous. Per germline, CDR1 DFQATT and CDR2 SNEGSKA (reference sequence). This CDR3 is 11 amino acids long.

This clonotype was seen a handful of times. The rearrangement links TRBV7-8 to TRBJ2-7; D is undetermined. Trimming left V 5 bases short and J 3 bases short, with 14 bases between. Germline V gene lookup returns CDR1 SGHVS and CDR2 FQNEAQ. The CDR3 has 14 amino acids. The CDR3 reads CASSRGPRSYEQYV. The DNA for the CDR3 is TGTGCCAGCAGCCGAGGACCCCGGAGCTACGAGCAGTACGTC.

The chain carries TRBV2 and TRBJ2-1, with a tentative D call TRBD1 (5 bases). The CDR3 loop spans 14 amino acids. Germline values: CDR1 SNHLY, CDR2 FYNNEI. V was trimmed by 6 bases and J by 15 bases, leaving 24 bases between them. In DNA form, the CDR3 reads TGTGCCAGCAGCGAGGAAGACAGCCTCCCCGGGCCGTTCTTC. This encodes CASSEEDSLPGPFF.

This sequence joins TRBV4-3 and TRBJ2-1, with 8 bases lining up with TRBD2. Germline CDR1 is LGHNA and CDR2 is YSLEER. The junction had 18 bases not matched to a gene; V was cut back by 4 bases and J by 4 bases. The CDR3 extends over 19 amino acids. CDR3 amino acids: CASSPGPGEAGVVYNEQFF. The CDR3 DNA reads TGCGCCAGCAGCCCTGGACCCGGAGAAGCGGGAGTGGTATACAATGAGCAGTTCTTC.

In its sample, this clonotype was seen a few times. The rearrangement links TRBV20-1 to TRBJ2-5; TRBD2 is a possible D gene (5 bases). Germline CDR1 reads DFQATT; CDR2 reads SNEGSKA (reference sequence). This CDR3 is built from 13 residues. V was shortened by 6 bases and J by 4 bases, with 15 bases between the two germline ends. The CDR3 protein is CSAPRLAGETQYF. The CDR3 bases are TGCAGTGCCCCTAGGTTGGCGGGAGAGACCCAGTACTTC.

The V and J genes are TRBV4-1 and TRBJ1-5, with a possible D match to TRBD1 (5 bases). V lost 0 bases and J 3 bases, leaving 9 bases between the germline ends. This CDR3 has 15 residues. CDR1 and CDR2 from the germline V gene are MGHRA and YSYEKL. CDR3 protein: CASSQDAGSNQPQHF. The CDR3, as DNA: TGCGCCAGCAGCCAAGATGCAGGGTCCAATCAGCCCCAGCATTTT.

J is TRBJ2-6 and V is TRBV6-6; no reliable D call. CDR1 and CDR2 (germline): MNHNY, SVGAGI (reference sequence). The CDR3 is made up of 15 amino acids. The germline V and J ends were trimmed by 5 bases and 0 bases, with 8 bases remaining between them. The CDR3 sequence: CASSPKGSGANVLTF. In DNA, the CDR3 is TGTGCCAGCAGTCCTAAGGGCTCTGGGGCCAACGTCCTGACTTTC.

This clonotype was detected many times. This sequence joins TRBV12-3 or TRBV12-4 and TRBJ1-5; 9 nucleotides agree with TRBD1. The V gene end was trimmed by 6 bases and the J gene end by 4 bases; junction bases not matched to a gene: 4. This CDR3 has 14 amino acids. The CDR3 region has the DNA TGTGCCAGCAGCTTGACAGGGGGGAATCAGCCCCAGCATTTT. Amino acids: CASSLTGGNQPQHF.

This clonotype has more than one count but fewer than ten. The V call is TRBV20-1, the J call TRBJ1-6; D is undetermined. V was shortened by 1 base and J by 6 bases, with 7 bases between the two germline ends. The V gene's germline CDR1 is DFQATT and CDR2 SNEGSKA (reference sequence). CDR3 length equals 13 residues. CDR3 region: CSARGPLNSPLHF. CDR3 sequence (DNA): TGCAGTGCTAGAGGTCCGCTTAATTCACCCCTCCACTTT.

The V and J genes are TRBV4-1 and TRBJ2-3, with D hard to call. The germline V gene encodes CDR1 MGHRA and CDR2 YSYEKL. The CDR3 contains 16 residues. V shed 1 base and J shed 2 bases, with 13 bases lying between them. The chain's CDR3 is CASSQGLPHYTDTQYF. In nucleotides, the CDR3 is TGCGCCAGCAGCCAAGGGCTACCCCACTACACAGATACGCAGTATTTT.

The rearrangement joins TRBV28 to TRBJ2-7; 11 bases are a match to TRBD1. The V gene end was trimmed by 2 bases and the J gene end by 3 bases; junction bases not matched to a gene: 3. Germline lookup yields CDR1 MDHEN and CDR2 SYDVKM. The CDR3 is made up of 15 amino acids. The CDR3 loop is CASSLVGQGGYEQYV. CDR3 nucleotide sequence: TGTGCCAGCAGTTTAGTGGGACAGGGGGGCTACGAGCAGTACGTC.